These 29 T cell receptor beta chains were all obtained from the same sample, sequenced in a study of blood T cell repertoires in COVID-19. TCRdb's table, derived via immunoSEQ multiplex PCR, lists solely in-frame clones and lacks some. The repertoire holds a few hundred thousand clones, with around 90% as singletons. The sequencing input was peripheral blood. The receptors originated from a man aged 18 to 35 with COVID-19, enrolled during active disease.

The table lists this clone with a few counts. The CDR3 loop reads CASTEGVLAGELFF. CDR3 nucleotide sequence: TGTGCCAGCACCGAAGGGGTACTGGCCGGGGAGCTGTTTTTT. The chain recombines TRBV7-7 with TRBJ2-2; a weak D match, TRBD1 (5 bases). The V end was cut by 7 bases, the J end by 6 bases, with 15 bases between. The CDR3 is 14 amino acids. Germline V CDR1 and CDR2: SSHAT, FNYEAQ (reference sequence). The full variable domain, its missing parts supplied by reference TRBV7-7 and TRBJ2-2, is GAGVSQSPRYKVTKRGQDVTLRCDPISSHATLYWYQQALGQGPEFLTYFNYEAQPDKSGLPSDRFSAERPEGSISTLTIQRTEQRDSAMYRCASTEGVLAGELFFGEGSRLTVL.

This chain joins TRBV6-6 and TRBJ2-1; D possibly corresponds to TRBD2 (6 bases). Germline CDR1 and CDR2: MNHNY and SVGAGI (reference sequence). CDR3 size: 15 residues. V was shortened by 2 bases and J by 7 bases, with 15 bases between the two germline ends. CDR3 protein: CASSYVTGEWNEQFF. CDR3 sequence (DNA): TGTGCCAGCAGTTACGTTACGGGAGAGTGGAATGAGCAGTTCTTC.

The gene calls are TRBV9 and TRBJ2-3, with 7 bases matching TRBD1. The length of the CDR3 is 15 residues. V lost 3 bases and J lost 0; bases outside the gene matches: 4. Germline V gene sequence: CDR1 SGDLS, CDR2 YYNGEE. The CDR3 region is CASSERTGSTDTQYF. The CDR3 DNA follows: TGTGCCAGCAGCGAGAGGACAGGAAGCACAGATACGCAGTATTTT. Supplemented by reference TRBV9 and TRBJ2-3, the full variable domain reads DSGVTQTPKHLITATGQRVTLRCSPRSGDLSVYWYQQSLDQGLQFLIQYYNGEERAKGNILERFSAQQFPDLHSELNLSSLELGDSALYFCASSERTGSTDTQYFGPGTRLTVL.

The rearrangement joins TRBV18 to TRBJ2-5, with TRBD1 as a possible D gene (7 bases). This CDR3 is 15 amino acids long. Germline CDR1 KGHSH, CDR2 LQKENI. Trimming took off 6 bases at V and 0 bases at J, with 14 bases between the two ends. The CDR3 reads CASSAGQTYQETQYF. CDR3 bases: TGTGCCAGCTCGGCGGGACAGACCTACCAAGAGACCCAGTACTTC.

This clone was seen once. The chain couples TRBV5-1 to TRBJ2-5, with 8 bases that match TRBD1. Trimming removed 4 bases from V and 2 bases from J; junction bases left unmatched: 4. CDR3 length equals 14 residues. CDR1 is SGHRS, CDR2 YFSETQ, per germline. The CDR3 loop is CASSPGQAQETQYF. The CDR3 bases are TGCGCCAGCAGCCCGGGACAGGCTCAAGAGACCCAGTACTTC.

This sequence joins TRBV19 and TRBJ2-1; 11 nucleotides agree with TRBD2. The germline gives CDR1 LNHDA, CDR2 SQIVND (reference sequence). J lost 10 bases, V lost 6 bases, and 17 bases had no gene match. The CDR3 consists of 17 residues. The CDR3 loop is CASRPQGGSGRAREQFF. CDR3 sequence (DNA): TGTGCCAGTAGGCCCCAGGGGGGTAGCGGGAGGGCGCGAGAGCAGTTCTTC.

The chain employs TRBV6-1 and TRBJ2-3; the D is unclear. This CDR3 region has 12 residues. Germline V lookup: CDR1 MNHNS, CDR2 SASEGT. The germline V and J ends were trimmed by 3 bases and 3 bases, with 4 bases remaining between them. The CDR3 loop reads CASSDSTDTQYF. DNA of the CDR3: TGTGCCAGCAGTGACAGTACAGATACGCAGTATTTT.

The chain employs TRBV5-1 and TRBJ2-1; TRBD1 matches 7 bases. The V and J ends lost 5 bases and 5 bases, in that order; junction bases with no gene match: 1. The length of the CDR3 is 12 residues. Germline V gene lookup returns CDR1 SGHRS and CDR2 YFSETQ. The CDR3 nucleotides are TGCGCCAGCAGGGACAGGAACAATGAGCAGTTCTTC. Amino acid sequence: CASRDRNNEQFF.

The chain joins TRBV10-1 to TRBJ2-1, with 7 bases aligning to TRBD1. The CDR3 is made up of 13 amino acids. V was clipped by 2 bases and J by 10 bases; unmatched bases: 5. The germline gives CDR1 WNHNN, CDR2 SYGVQD (reference sequence). CDR3 region: CASSEPPTGEQFF. The CDR3 DNA sequence: TGCGCCAGCAGTGAGCCCCCGACAGGGGAGCAGTTCTTC.

Of note for this clone: One junction end does not reproduce the germline sequence, and a read error may be involved. The gene calls are TRBV7-7 and TRBJ2-1, with TRBD2 matching over 7 bases. Germline V gene lookup returns CDR1 SSHAT and CDR2 FNYEAQ (reference sequence). The CDR3 covers 15 residues. The CDR3 sequence: CASSFSPSGTTEQFF. The CDR3 DNA follows: TGTGCTAGCAGCTTTTCCCCAAGCGGGACTACTGAGCAGTTCTTC.

The rearrangement joins TRBV2 to TRBJ2-3; the match to TRBD2 covers 7 bases. The CDR3 totals 15 residues. The germline V gene has CDR1 SNHLY and CDR2 FYNNEI. V trimming: 7 bases; J trimming: 5 bases; junction bases outside the gene matches: 12. The CDR3 DNA reads TGTGCCAGCACCCGATGGGCGGGAGAAAAAGATACGCAGTATTTT. Translation gives CASTRWAGEKDTQYF.

In this sample, this clone turned up once. The chain carries TRBV5-1 and TRBJ1-3; possible D gene TRBD1, 6 bases. Germline loops: CDR1 SGHRS, CDR2 YFSETQ. This CDR3 spans 15 amino acids. V was clipped by 0 bases and J by 4 bases, with 11 bases between them. CDR3 DNA: TGCGCCAGCAGCTTGGAACAGGGTGGGGGAAACACCATATATTTT. It encodes CASSLEQGGGNTIYF.

The CDR3 region has the DNA TGTGCCAGCAGCCAAAGCAGGGACAGGCTATTCTACGAGCAGTACTTC. Its translation is CASSQSRDRLFYEQYF. V gene TRBV13 combines with J gene TRBJ2-7; 8 bases are shared with TRBD1. The CDR3 covers 16 residues. The ends lost 5 bases at V and 3 bases at J; junction bases unmatched: 12. Germline assignment: CDR1 PRHDT and CDR2 FYEKMQ (reference sequence).

The CDR3 sequence is CASSLEVVAANNNEQFF. As DNA, the CDR3 is TGTGCCAGCAGCTTGGAAGTAGTAGCGGCCAACAACAATGAGCAGTTCTTC. The V and J genes are TRBV5-4 and TRBJ2-1; TRBD2 might be the D (6 bases). CDR3 length equals 17 residues. In germline, CDR1 is SGHNT, CDR2 YYREEE (reference sequence). The V and J ends lost 0 bases and 5 bases respectively, with 18 bases between them.

V usage is TRBV18 and J usage is TRBJ1-1; the D is unclear. The V end was cut by 6 bases, the J end by 8 bases, with 13 bases between. The V gene's germline CDR1 is KGHSH and CDR2 LQKENI. CDR3 length equals 12 residues. In nucleotides, the CDR3 is TGTGCCAGCTCCCCTACAACCGGGGAAGCTTTCTTT. This gives the protein CASSPTTGEAFF.

The V and J genes are TRBV2 and TRBJ1-1, with D uncertain. The CDR3 is 15 amino acids. Germline V lookup: CDR1 SNHLY, CDR2 FYNNEI. V lost 7 bases and J 1 base, leaving 16 bases between the germline ends. CDR3 in DNA: TGTGCCAGCAAACCCGAGGGCCTCCCGAACACTGAAGCTTTCTTT. Translating gives CASKPEGLPNTEAFF.

This rearrangement joins TRBV7-3 to TRBJ2-7; D remains unclear. V lost 4 bases, J lost 4 bases, and 11 bases lay in between. This CDR3 comprises 13 residues. CDR1 is SGHTA, CDR2 FQGTGA, per germline. The CDR3 is CASSSHPDYEQYF. DNA for the CDR3: TGTGCCAGCAGCTCACACCCCGATTACGAGCAGTACTTC.

This clone turned up a few times. The J gene is TRBJ2-3, the V gene TRBV11-2; D is perhaps TRBD2 (9 bases). Trimming removed 3 bases at V and 4 bases at J, with 20 bases between. CDR3 size: 17 residues. Per the germline V gene, CDR1 is SGHAT and CDR2 is FQNNGV. The DNA of the CDR3 is TGTGCCAGCAGCTTCCCCAGGGGGCGGGGGGGCCCAGATACGCAGTATTTT. Its protein is CASSFPRGRGGPDTQYF.

Worth noting for this clone: Other DNA sequences in the sample encode the same CDR3. This chain uses TRBV7-2 with TRBJ2-5; D possibly corresponds to TRBD1 (5 bases). The CDR3 length is 13 residues. CDR1 and CDR2 from the germline V gene are SGHTA and FQGNSA. V was clipped by 5 bases and J by 2 bases, with 9 bases between them. CDR3 loop: CASSPRQQETQYF. The DNA of the CDR3 is TGTGCCAGCAGCCCAAGACAGCAAGAGACCCAGTACTTC.

This clone occurred once. The V call is TRBV5-4, the J call TRBJ2-6, with 9 bases identical to TRBD1. This CDR3 region has 17 residues. V lost 2 bases and J lost 2; bases outside the gene matches: 5. CDR1 and CDR2 from the germline V gene are SGHNT and YYREEE (reference sequence). The DNA for the CDR3 is TGTGCCAGCAGCTTCTCGACAGGGGGAACTGGGGCCAACGTCCTGACTTTC. It encodes CASSFSTGGTGANVLTF.

This chain's CDR3 is CASSEEASGVTGELFF. DNA for the CDR3: TGTGCCAGCAGTGAAGAAGCTAGCGGGGTCACCGGGGAGCTGTTTTTT. This chain joins TRBV2 and TRBJ2-2; 9 nucleotides match TRBD2. The CDR3 has 16 amino acids. CDR1 and CDR2 (germline): SNHLY, FYNNEI. V gave up 1 base and J gave up 4 bases; unmatched junction bases: 4.

To note about this clone: This specimen includes other DNA sequences encoding the same CDR3. The genes are TRBV18 and TRBJ2-5, with D maybe TRBD2 (5 bases). This CDR3 has 13 residues. CDR1 is KGHSH, CDR2 LQKENI, per germline. V lost 2 bases to trimming and J lost 3 bases, with 7 bases between them. CDR3 in amino acids: CASSPGLEETQYF. The DNA of the CDR3 is TGTGCCAGCTCACCAGGACTGGAAGAGACCCAGTACTTC.

Here the CDR3 reads CASSVADRVGTEAFF. CDR3 in DNA: TGTGCCAGCAGCGTAGCCGACAGGGTAGGCACTGAAGCTTTCTTT. The rearrangement links TRBV9 to TRBJ1-1; 7 bases are a match to TRBD1. The germline V gene has CDR1 SGDLS and CDR2 YYNGEE. J was trimmed by 4 bases and V by 0 bases; bases with no gene match: 6. The CDR3 is 15 amino acids.

The sample holds one count of this clone. The chain employs TRBV27 and TRBJ2-4, with 8 bases identical to TRBD2. The CDR3 is 15 residues long. With V trimmed by 6 bases and J by 5 bases, 9 bases remained unmatched. Per germline, CDR1 MNHEY and CDR2 SMNVEV (reference sequence). CDR3 amino acids: CASRTYHGGENIQYF. The CDR3 DNA is TGTGCCAGCAGGACTTACCACGGGGGGGAAAACATTCAGTACTTC.

The chain recombines TRBV4-1 with TRBJ2-3; 7 bases align to TRBD2. The CDR3 contains 14 residues. V gave up 6 bases and J gave up 3 bases; unmatched junction bases: 6. The germline V gene has CDR1 MGHRA and CDR2 YSYEKL. The CDR3 loop reads CASRSGGRTDTQYF. The CDR3 DNA sequence: TGCGCCAGCAGATCCGGGGGGAGAACAGATACGCAGTATTTT.

The rearrangement uses TRBV9 and TRBJ2-5; D possibly corresponds to TRBD2 (5 bases). CDR3 length equals 15 residues. Trimming left V 0 bases short and J 2 bases short, with 11 bases between. Looked up from germline, CDR1 is SGDLS and CDR2 is YYNGEE. CDR3: CASSVDSGFQETQYF. Here the CDR3 DNA reads TGTGCCAGCAGCGTAGACAGCGGATTTCAAGAGACCCAGTACTTC.

V gene TRBV24-1 combines with J gene TRBJ2-3; D gene unclear. CDR1 KGHDR and CDR2 SFDVKD come from the germline V gene. The germline V and J ends were trimmed by 7 bases and 0 bases, with 4 bases remaining between them. The CDR3 has 12 residues. CDR3: CATSTSTDTQYF. DNA of the CDR3: TGTGCCACCAGCACTAGCACAGATACGCAGTATTTT.

The V and J genes are TRBV24-1 and TRBJ2-5; 9 positions match TRBD2. CDR1 and CDR2 from the germline V gene are KGHDR and SFDVKD. The junction had 10 bases not matched to a gene; V was cut back by 2 bases and J by 1 base. The CDR3 contains 18 residues. The CDR3 bases are TGTGCCACCAGTGATTATAATAGCGGGAGAGATTCCCAAGAGACCCAGTACTTC. This translates into CATSDYNSGRDSQETQYF.

The chain combines TRBV12-5 with TRBJ1-4; D gene ambiguous. This CDR3 region has 13 residues. V was shortened by 2 bases and J by 8 bases, with 9 bases between the two germline ends. Germline V gene data show CDR1 as LGHNT and CDR2 as FRNRAP. DNA for the CDR3: TGTGCTAGTGGTTTGATTGGAGAAGAAAAACTGTTTTTT. Translating it yields CASGLIGEEKLFF.